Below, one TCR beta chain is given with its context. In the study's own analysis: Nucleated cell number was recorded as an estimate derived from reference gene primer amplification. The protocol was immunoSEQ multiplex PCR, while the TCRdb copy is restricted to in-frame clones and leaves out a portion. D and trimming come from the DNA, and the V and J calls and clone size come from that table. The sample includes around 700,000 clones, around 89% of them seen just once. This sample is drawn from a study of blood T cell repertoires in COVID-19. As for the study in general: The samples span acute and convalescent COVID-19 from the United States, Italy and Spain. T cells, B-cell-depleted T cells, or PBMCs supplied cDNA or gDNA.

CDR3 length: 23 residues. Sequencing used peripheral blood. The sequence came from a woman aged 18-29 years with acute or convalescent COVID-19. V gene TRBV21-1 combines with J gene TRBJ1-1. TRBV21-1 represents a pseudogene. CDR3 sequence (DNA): TGTGCCAGCAGCAGGAGGCAGAAACCCGAAAGACCTAAACCTCAAACCATGAACACTGAAGCTTTCTTT. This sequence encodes CASSRRQKPERPKPQTMNTEAFF.